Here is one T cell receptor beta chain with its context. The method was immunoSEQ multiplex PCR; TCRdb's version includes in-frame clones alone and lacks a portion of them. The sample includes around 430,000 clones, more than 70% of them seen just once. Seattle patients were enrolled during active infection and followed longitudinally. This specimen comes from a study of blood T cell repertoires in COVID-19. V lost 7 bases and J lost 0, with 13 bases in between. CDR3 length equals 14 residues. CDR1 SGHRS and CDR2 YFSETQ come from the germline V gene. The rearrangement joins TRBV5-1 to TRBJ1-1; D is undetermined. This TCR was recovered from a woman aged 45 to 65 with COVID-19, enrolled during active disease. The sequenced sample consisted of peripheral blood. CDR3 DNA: TGCGCCAGCGGCTACGGGGATATGAACACTGAAGCTTTCTTT. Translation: CASGYGDMNTEAFF.